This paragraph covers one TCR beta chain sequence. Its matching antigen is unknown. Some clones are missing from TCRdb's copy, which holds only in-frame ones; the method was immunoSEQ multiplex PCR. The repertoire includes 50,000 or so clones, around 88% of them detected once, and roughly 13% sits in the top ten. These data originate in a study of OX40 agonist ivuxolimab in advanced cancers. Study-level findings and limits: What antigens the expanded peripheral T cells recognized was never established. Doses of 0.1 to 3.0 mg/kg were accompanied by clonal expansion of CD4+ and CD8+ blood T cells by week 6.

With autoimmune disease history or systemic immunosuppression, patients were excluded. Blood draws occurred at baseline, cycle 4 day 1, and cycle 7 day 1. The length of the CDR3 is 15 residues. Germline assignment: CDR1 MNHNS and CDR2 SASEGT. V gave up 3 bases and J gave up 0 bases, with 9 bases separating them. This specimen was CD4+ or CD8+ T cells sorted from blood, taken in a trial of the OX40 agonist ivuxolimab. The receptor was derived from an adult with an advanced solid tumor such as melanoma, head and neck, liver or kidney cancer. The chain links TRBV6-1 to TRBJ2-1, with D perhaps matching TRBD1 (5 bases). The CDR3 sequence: CASSDTGDSYNEQFF. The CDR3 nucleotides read TGTGCCAGCAGTGATACAGGTGACTCCTACAATGAGCAGTTCTTC.